This T cell receptor beta chain emerged from a study of technical replicates of blood from a few donors. Measured with immunoSEQ multiplex PCR; TCRdb has only the in-frame clones, and not every one. The sample has 55,000 to 75,000 clones, around 92% seen once; the top ten hold 0.42%. CDR3 length equals 15 residues. The germline CDR1 and CDR2 sequences are MNHEY and SVGAGI. Trimming took off 0 bases at V and 4 bases at J, with 12 bases between the two ends. This chain links TRBV6-5 with TRBJ1-2; no firm D call. This TCR was sampled from a human donor in good health. The source material was T cells isolated from PBMCs. The CDR3 loop reads CASSYSGRSPYGYTF. In DNA, the CDR3 is TGTGCCAGCAGTTACTCGGGCAGGTCCCCCTATGGCTACACCTTC.